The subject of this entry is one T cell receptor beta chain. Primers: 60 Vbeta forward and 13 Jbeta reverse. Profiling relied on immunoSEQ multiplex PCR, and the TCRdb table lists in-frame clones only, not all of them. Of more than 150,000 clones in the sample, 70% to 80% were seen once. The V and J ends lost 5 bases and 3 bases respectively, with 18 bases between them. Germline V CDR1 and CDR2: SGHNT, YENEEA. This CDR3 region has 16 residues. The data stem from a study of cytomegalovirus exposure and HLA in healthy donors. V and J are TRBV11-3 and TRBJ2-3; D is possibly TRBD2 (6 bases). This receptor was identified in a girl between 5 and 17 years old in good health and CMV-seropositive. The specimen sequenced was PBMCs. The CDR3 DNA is TGTGCCAGCAGCCGGGACTCCCGCTGGGGAACAGATACGCAGTATTTT. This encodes CASSRDSRWGTDTQYF.